A single sample gave rise to the 21 T cell receptor beta chains below, sequenced in a study of cytomegalovirus exposure and HLA in healthy donors. Vbeta (60) and Jbeta (13) primers were used in the PCR. Sequencing was performed with immunoSEQ multiplex PCR; in TCRdb, only in-frame clones are kept and a portion is missing. The sample has around 80,000 clones; under 80% are singletons. Sequenced sample: PBMCs. These receptors were taken from a man aged 40-50 years in good health and CMV-seropositive.

V gene TRBV19 combines with J gene TRBJ1-5, with TRBD1 matching 7 bases. Looked up from germline, CDR1 is LNHDA and CDR2 is SQIVND (reference sequence). CDR3 length: 14 residues. V shed 5 bases, J shed 4 bases, and the junction held 5 bases outside the gene matches. The CDR3 region has the DNA TGTGCCAGTAGTTCCCGACAGGGAAATCAGCCCCAGCATTTT. Protein sequence: CASSSRQGNQPQHF.

This chain uses TRBV5-1 with TRBJ2-5; 8 bases are shared with TRBD1. The CDR3 totals 15 residues. V lost 4 bases and J lost 5; bases outside the gene matches: 10. From germline, CDR1 is SGHRS and CDR2 YFSETQ. This CDR3 is CASSPPDREGETQYF. The CDR3 nucleotides read TGCGCCAGCAGCCCCCCGGACAGGGAAGGGGAGACCCAGTACTTC.

The chain is built from TRBV6-5 and TRBJ2-1; TRBD2 agrees at 11 bases. The V gene end was trimmed by 6 bases and the J gene end by 7 bases; junction bases not matched to a gene: 8. Looked up from germline, CDR1 is MNHEY and CDR2 is SVGAGI. This CDR3 comprises 15 residues. The CDR3 sequence: CASRQSSGGFNEQFF. The DNA of the CDR3 is TGTGCCAGCAGGCAATCTAGCGGGGGGTTTAATGAGCAGTTCTTC.

The gene calls are TRBV6-1 and TRBJ1-4; TRBD1 matches 8 bases. The J segment lost 6 bases and the V segment lost 8 bases, leaving 5 bases of the junction unmatched. The CDR3 is 13 amino acids. The germline CDR1 and CDR2 sequences are MNHNS and SASEGT. The CDR3 loop reads CASRTGGDEKLFF. Written as DNA, the CDR3 is TGTGCCAGCCGTACAGGGGGGGATGAAAAACTGTTTTTT.

The rearrangement links TRBV5-1 to TRBJ2-3, with 13 bases that match TRBD2. V shed 3 bases and J 3 bases; nucleotides not matched to a gene: 7. In germline, CDR1 is SGHRS, CDR2 YFSETQ. The CDR3 is 17 residues long. The CDR3 nucleotides read TGCGCCAGCAGCTCATGGACTAGCGGGGGCTGGACAGATACGCAGTATTTT. The encoded protein is CASSSWTSGGWTDTQYF.

V is TRBV11-1 and J is TRBJ2-7; 7 positions agree with TRBD1. CDR3 size: 14 residues. CDR1 and CDR2 (germline): SGHAT, FQDESV (reference sequence). V dropped 5 bases and J dropped 3; count of bases not matched to a gene: 7. In DNA, the CDR3 is TGTGCCAGCAGCCAAGGACAGGATTACTACGAGCAGTACTTC. Translating it yields CASSQGQDYYEQYF.

The table lists this clone with a count of one. This chain joins TRBV6-6 and TRBJ1-2; D perhaps matches TRBD1 (6 bases). Germline assignment: CDR1 MNHNY and CDR2 SVGAGI (reference sequence). This CDR3 has 13 residues. Trimming took 5 bases from V and 3 from J, leaving 10 bases between them. CDR3 in amino acids: CASSPGTYYGYTF. The CDR3 DNA reads TGTGCCAGCAGTCCCGGGACATACTATGGCTACACCTTC.

V usage is TRBV28 and J usage is TRBJ2-7; 8 bases match TRBD2. CDR1 is MDHEN, CDR2 SYDVKM, per germline. The CDR3 runs to 15 residues. The J segment lost 1 base and the V segment lost 3 bases, leaving 5 bases of the junction unmatched. The CDR3 nucleotides are TGTGCCAGCAGTTTCCCGCGGGGGGTTTCCTACGAGCAGTACTTC. This codes for CASSFPRGVSYEQYF.

The rearrangement uses TRBV2 and TRBJ2-1; TRBD2 agrees at 8 bases. J was trimmed by 6 bases and V by 2 bases; bases with no gene match: 3. Germline CDR1 is SNHLY and CDR2 is FYNNEI. This CDR3 has 14 amino acids. The CDR3 region has the DNA TGTGCCAGCAGTGAAAGCCTAGCGGGCAATGAGCAGTTCTTC. Amino acids: CASSESLAGNEQFF.

The rearrangement links TRBV6-6 to TRBJ1-2; 7 nucleotides match TRBD1. Germline V lookup: CDR1 MNHNY, CDR2 SVGAGI (reference sequence). J gave up 8 bases and V 8 bases, and 20 bases lay outside the gene matches. This CDR3 comprises 16 residues. Here the CDR3 DNA reads TGTGCCAGCTCCTCCTCCCCGGACAGGCGAATACGGGGCTACACCTTC. It codes for CASSSSPDRRIRGYTF.

A single count supports this clone. The CDR3 bases are TGTGCCAGTAGTGAATCCGGGACAGGGGTCGTCTATGGCTACACCTTC. Encoded protein: CASSESGTGVVYGYTF. This chain joins TRBV19 and TRBJ1-2; 10 bases are a match to TRBD1. From germline, CDR1 is LNHDA and CDR2 SQIVND (reference sequence). CDR3 length: 16 residues. Trimming took 5 bases from V and 4 from J; bases not matched to a gene: 10.

The count of this clone is one. V gene TRBV18 combines with J gene TRBJ1-5; no firm D call. CDR1 KGHSH and CDR2 LQKENI come from the germline V gene. CDR3 length: 13 amino acids. Trimming pared 6 bases from V and 5 bases from J, leaving 11 bases between. CDR3 protein: CASSVLRDQPQHF. In nucleotides, the CDR3 is TGTGCCAGCTCCGTTTTACGGGATCAGCCCCAGCATTTT.

The chain links TRBV5-6 to TRBJ1-4; TRBD1 agrees at 9 bases. The length of the CDR3 is 15 residues. V was pared by 5 bases and J by 8 bases, with 10 bases of the junction left unmatched. Germline-derived CDR1 and CDR2 are SGHDT and YYEEEE. CDR3 bases: TGTGCCAGCAGTCGGACCGGGACAGGGATCGAAAAACTGTTTTTT. It encodes CASSRTGTGIEKLFF. Using reference TRBV5-6 and TRBJ1-4 for the parts outside the CDR3, the full variable domain is DAGVTQSPTHLIKTRGQQVTLRCSPKSGHDTVSWYQQALGQGPQFIFQYYEEEERQRGNFPDRFSGHQFPNYSSELNVNALLLGDSALYLCASSRTGTGIEKLFFGSGTQLSVL.

The rearrangement joins TRBV6-5 to TRBJ2-5; 8 bases are a match to TRBD2. The germline gives CDR1 MNHEY, CDR2 SVGAGI. The length of the CDR3 is 15 residues. Germline trimming cut 4 bases from V and 5 bases from J; bases unmatched to any gene: 9. Here the CDR3 reads CASSFLSGGGETQYF. The CDR3 DNA reads TGTGCCAGCAGTTTCCTGAGCGGGGGCGGGGAGACCCAGTACTTC.

The chain has TRBV19 and TRBJ1-1; TRBD1 aligns across 7 bases. The germline V gene encodes CDR1 LNHDA and CDR2 SQIVND (reference sequence). The CDR3 runs 14 residues. Trimming at V came to 3 bases and at J to 3 bases, leaving 4 bases not matched to a gene. CDR3 protein: CASSIGTDYTEAFF. The CDR3 DNA follows: TGTGCCAGTAGTATTGGGACAGACTACACTGAAGCTTTCTTT.

To note about this clone: The junction does not match germline at one end; this may be a read error. This sample also contains other DNA sequences that code for the same CDR3. This sequence joins TRBV7-9 and TRBJ1-2; D is possibly TRBD1 (5 bases). Germline assignment: CDR1 SEHNR and CDR2 FQNEAQ (reference sequence). This CDR3 spans 12 amino acids. CDR3 nucleotide sequence: TGTTCCAGCAGCTTAGACAGCTATGGCTACACCTTC. This codes for CSSSLDSYGYTF. The full variable domain, its missing parts supplied by reference TRBV7-9 and TRBJ1-2, is DTGVSQNPRHKITKRGQNVTFRCDPISEHNRLYWYRQTLGQGPEFLTYFQNEAQLEKSRLLSDRFSAERPKGSFSTLEIQRTEQGDSAMYLCSSSLDSYGYTFGSGTRLTVV.

This chain connects TRBV9 to TRBJ2-2; 10 bases align to TRBD1. CDR1 SGDLS and CDR2 YYNGEE come from the germline V gene. Losses at the gene ends were 6 bases for V and 3 bases for J; bases not matched to a gene: 8. There are 16 residues in the CDR3. Here the CDR3 DNA reads TGTGCCAGCAACCAAGCAGGGACAGGGGACACCGGGGAGCTGTTTTTT. Translating it yields CASNQAGTGDTGELFF.

This clone was found once. Compared with germline, one end of the junction differs, possibly owing to a read error. The chain combines TRBV10-3 with TRBJ2-3, with 8 bases lining up with TRBD1. The CDR3 spans 14 residues. Germline V gene lookup returns CDR1 ENHRY and CDR2 SYGVKD. The CDR3 DNA reads as TGTGCCGTCAGACAGGGGCAGGGTACAGATACGCAGTATTTT. Translated: CAVRQGQGTDTQYF.

The rearrangement links TRBV7-7 to TRBJ2-7; 16 bases match TRBD2. CDR3 length: 19 amino acids. Germline V CDR1 and CDR2: SSHAT, FNYEAQ (reference sequence). V lost 8 bases and J lost 3; bases outside the gene matches: 16. The CDR3 loop reads CASSFPGLAGGPFSYEQYF. The CDR3 DNA follows: TGTGCCAGCTCATTCCCGGGACTAGCGGGAGGGCCGTTCAGCTACGAGCAGTACTTC.

The V call is TRBV6-5, the J call TRBJ2-5; possible D gene TRBD2, 5 bases. The CDR3 extends over 15 amino acids. Looked up from germline, CDR1 is MNHEY and CDR2 is SVGAGI. V shed 2 bases and J shed 1 base, with 11 bases lying between them. The CDR3 reads CASSYSSGVQETQYF. DNA for the CDR3: TGTGCCAGCAGTTACAGCTCCGGGGTCCAAGAGACCCAGTACTTC.

V gene TRBV11-1 combines with J gene TRBJ1-1; 10 bases match TRBD1. The CDR3 covers 13 residues. Germline CDR1 reads SGHAT; CDR2 reads FQDESV (reference sequence). The V gene end was trimmed by 0 bases and the J gene end by 11 bases; junction bases not matched to a gene: 3. The CDR3: CASSLARQGAAFF. The CDR3 nucleotides are TGTGCCAGCAGCTTAGCCCGACAGGGGGCGGCTTTCTTT.